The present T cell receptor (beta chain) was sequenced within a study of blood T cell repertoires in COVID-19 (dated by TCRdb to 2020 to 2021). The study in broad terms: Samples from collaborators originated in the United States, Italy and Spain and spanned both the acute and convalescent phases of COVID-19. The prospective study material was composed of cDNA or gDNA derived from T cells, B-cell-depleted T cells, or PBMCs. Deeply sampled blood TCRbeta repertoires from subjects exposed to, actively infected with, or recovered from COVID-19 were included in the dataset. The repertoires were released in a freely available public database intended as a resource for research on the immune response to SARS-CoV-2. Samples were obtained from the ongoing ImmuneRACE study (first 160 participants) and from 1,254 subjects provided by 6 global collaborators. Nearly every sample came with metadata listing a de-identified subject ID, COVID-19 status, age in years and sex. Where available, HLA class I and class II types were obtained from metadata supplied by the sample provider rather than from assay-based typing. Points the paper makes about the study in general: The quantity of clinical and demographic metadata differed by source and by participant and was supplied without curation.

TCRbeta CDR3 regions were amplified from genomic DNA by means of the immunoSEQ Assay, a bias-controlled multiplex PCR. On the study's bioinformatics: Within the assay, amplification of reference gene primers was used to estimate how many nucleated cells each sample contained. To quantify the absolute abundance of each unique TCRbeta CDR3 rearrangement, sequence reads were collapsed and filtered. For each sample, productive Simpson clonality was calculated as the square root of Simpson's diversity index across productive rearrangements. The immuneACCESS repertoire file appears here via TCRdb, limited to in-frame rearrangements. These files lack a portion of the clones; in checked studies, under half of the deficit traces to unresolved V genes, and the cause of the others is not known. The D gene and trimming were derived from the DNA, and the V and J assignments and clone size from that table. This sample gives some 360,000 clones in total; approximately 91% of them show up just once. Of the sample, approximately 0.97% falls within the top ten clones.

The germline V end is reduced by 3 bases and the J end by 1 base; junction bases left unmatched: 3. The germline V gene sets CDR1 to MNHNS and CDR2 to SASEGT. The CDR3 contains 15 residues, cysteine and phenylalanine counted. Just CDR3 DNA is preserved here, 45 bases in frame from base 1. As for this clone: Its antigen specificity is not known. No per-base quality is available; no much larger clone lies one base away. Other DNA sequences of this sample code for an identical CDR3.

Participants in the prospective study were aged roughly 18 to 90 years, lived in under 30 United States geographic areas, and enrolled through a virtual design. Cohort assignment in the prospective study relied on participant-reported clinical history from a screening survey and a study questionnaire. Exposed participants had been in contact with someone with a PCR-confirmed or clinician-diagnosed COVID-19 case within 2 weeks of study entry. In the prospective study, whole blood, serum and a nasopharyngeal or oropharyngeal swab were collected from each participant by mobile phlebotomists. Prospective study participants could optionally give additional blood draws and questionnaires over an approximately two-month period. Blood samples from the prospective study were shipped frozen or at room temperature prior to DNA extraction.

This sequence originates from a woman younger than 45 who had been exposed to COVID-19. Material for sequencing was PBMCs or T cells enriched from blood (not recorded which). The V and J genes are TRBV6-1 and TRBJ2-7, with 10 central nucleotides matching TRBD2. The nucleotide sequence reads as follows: TGTGCCAGCAGTGAGGCTAGCGGGAGTTCCTACGAGCAGTACTTC. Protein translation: CASSEASGSSYEQYF.